These 18 T cell receptor beta chains were sequenced from one sample in a study of blood T cell repertoires in COVID-19 (dated by TCRdb to the early 2020s). Library method: the immunoSEQ multiplex PCR assay. Entries here come from immuneACCESS through TCRdb and include only in-frame sequences with V and J called. Some clones fail to appear in such tables; in the studies checked, an unresolved V gene covers under half of the shortfall, and the cause of the remainder is unknown. The sample table contains 150,000 to 200,000 clones; only one count was recorded for 80% to 85% of them. Approximately 14% of the sample belongs to the ten largest clones. The sample comprised peripheral blood. The receptors originated from a woman in her 70s with COVID-19, enrolled during active disease.

This clone has a single count. This chain uses TRBV19 with TRBJ2-3; the match to TRBD2 covers 9 bases. V was clipped by 11 bases and J by 0 bases; unmatched bases: 18. The CDR3 has 18 residues. Per germline, CDR1 LNHDA and CDR2 SQIVND (reference sequence). The DNA of the CDR3 is TGTGCCTGTTCCATCGTTCGTGGCGGGAGGGAGAGCACAGATACGCAGTATTTT. This encodes CACSIVRGGRESTDTQYF. Complete variable domain (other parts from reference TRBV19 and TRBJ2-3): DGGITQSPKYLFRKEGQNVTLSCEQNLNHDAMYWYRQDPGQGLRLIYYSQIVNDFQKGDIAEGYSVSREKKESFPLTVTSAQKNPTAFYLCACSIVRGGRESTDTQYFGPGTRLTVL.

This clone has a handful of counts. The chain has TRBV5-6 and TRBJ1-1; TRBD1 agrees at 10 bases. This CDR3 region has 16 residues. V was pared by 0 bases and J by 8 bases, with 10 bases of the junction left unmatched. Germline V CDR1 and CDR2: SGHDT, YYEEEE. The CDR3 is CASSLGVGTGVLEAFF. CDR3 in DNA: TGTGCCAGCAGCTTGGGGGTGGGGACAGGGGTTTTGGAAGCTTTCTTT.

The V and J genes are TRBV7-2 and TRBJ1-2; 10 bases are shared with TRBD1. Germline values: CDR1 SGHTA, CDR2 FQGNSA. V was clipped by 3 bases and J by 3 bases; unmatched bases: 7. The CDR3 extends over 16 amino acids. The DNA of the CDR3 is TGTGCCAGCAGCTTCGGACAGGGGGTGATGGACTATGGCTACACCTTC. Protein: CASSFGQGVMDYGYTF.

The J gene is TRBJ2-2, the V gene TRBV6-1, with D maybe TRBD1 (6 bases). V dropped 1 base and J dropped 8 bases, with 17 bases sitting between them. Looked up from germline, CDR1 is MNHNS and CDR2 is SASEGT. The CDR3 has 16 amino acids. The CDR3 loop reads CASSEEGTLIRGELFF. The CDR3 bases are TGTGCCAGCAGTGAAGAGGGGACATTAATTAGGGGGGAGCTGTTTTTT.

At least ten counts were recorded for this clone. The rearrangement uses TRBV19 and TRBJ2-6; 9 bases agree with TRBD1. Germline V gene data show CDR1 as LNHDA and CDR2 as SQIVND (reference sequence). The CDR3 sequence is 18 residues long. V gave up 4 bases and J gave up 0 bases; unmatched junction bases: 7. CDR3 nucleotide sequence: TGTGCCAGTAGTAGAACAGGGGGCCTTCACTCTGGGGCCAACGTCCTGACTTTC. It translates to CASSRTGGLHSGANVLTF. The full variable domain, its missing parts supplied by reference TRBV19 and TRBJ2-6, is DGGITQSPKYLFRKEGQNVTLSCEQNLNHDAMYWYRQDPGQGLRLIYYSQIVNDFQKGDIAEGYSVSREKKESFPLTVTSAQKNPTAFYLCASSRTGGLHSGANVLTFGAGSRLTVL.

This chain connects TRBV6-5 to TRBJ2-7; a weak D match, TRBD1 (6 bases). The V gene's germline CDR1 is MNHEY and CDR2 SVGAGI. V dropped 6 bases and J dropped 9 bases, with 24 bases sitting between them. This CDR3 has 15 amino acids. As DNA, the CDR3 is TGTGCCAGCAGCAACGCAGGGGTGTATACGAACGGGCAGTACTTC. This sequence encodes CASSNAGVYTNGQYF.

The chain joins TRBV6-5 to TRBJ2-3; D gene ambiguous. Germline V gene lookup returns CDR1 MNHEY and CDR2 SVGAGI. The CDR3 has 14 amino acids. V was shortened by 0 bases and J by 2 bases, with 6 bases between the two germline ends. This chain's CDR3 is CASSYSPVTDTQYF. The CDR3 DNA reads as TGTGCCAGCAGTTACTCCCCGGTCACAGATACGCAGTATTTT.

This clone came up a few times. The chain uses TRBV7-9 and TRBJ2-7; 14 bases fit TRBD2. There are 18 residues in the CDR3. The V segment lost 5 bases and the J segment 0 bases; nucleotides outside the gene matches: 9. Germline CDR1 is SEHNR and CDR2 is FQNEAQ (reference sequence). The CDR3 loop is CASSVTSGRVRDSYEQYF. The CDR3 region has the DNA TGTGCCAGCAGCGTGACTAGCGGGAGGGTTCGCGACTCCTACGAGCAGTACTTC.

The chain uses TRBV9 and TRBJ2-5; 10 nucleotides agree with TRBD1. Germline V lookup: CDR1 SGDLS, CDR2 YYNGEE. The CDR3 consists of 15 residues. J was trimmed by 5 bases and V by 4 bases; bases with no gene match: 8. The chain's CDR3 is CASSSTGGAGETQYF. DNA of the CDR3: TGTGCCAGCAGCTCGACAGGGGGCGCGGGGGAGACCCAGTACTTC. Combining the CDR3 with reference TRBV9 and TRBJ2-5 gives the whole variable domain DSGVTQTPKHLITATGQRVTLRCSPRSGDLSVYWYQQSLDQGLQFLIQYYNGEERAKGNILERFSAQQFPDLHSELNLSSLELGDSALYFCASSSTGGAGETQYFGPGTRLLVL.

CDR3 loop: CAWSVTGSTEAFF. For the CDR3, the DNA is TGTGCCTGGAGTGTAACGGGGTCCACTGAAGCTTTCTTT. The chain joins TRBV30 to TRBJ1-1; D unclear. V lost 0 bases and J 4 bases, leaving 9 bases between the germline ends. Per germline, CDR1 GTSNPN and CDR2 SVGIG (reference sequence). The CDR3 runs 13 residues.

The chain carries TRBV30 and TRBJ2-1, with D tentatively TRBD1 (6 bases). In germline, CDR1 is GTSNPN, CDR2 SVGIG (reference sequence). V gave up 5 bases and J gave up 10 bases, with 21 bases separating them. CDR3 length: 14 amino acids. As DNA, the CDR3 is TGTGCCTGGGGCCGGGGCTTAAACAGGGCAGAGCAGTTCTTC. Protein sequence: CAWGRGLNRAEQFF.

The chain joins TRBV6-5 to TRBJ1-2, with TRBD1 as a possible D gene (6 bases). This CDR3 spans 14 amino acids. Germline V gene data show CDR1 as MNHEY and CDR2 as SVGAGI. Trimming took off 2 bases at V and 6 bases at J, with 13 bases between the two ends. CDR3 residues: CASSYKGQLHGYTF. The CDR3 coding sequence is TGTGCCAGCAGTTACAAGGGACAACTACATGGCTACACCTTC.

This chain uses TRBV12-3 or TRBV12-4 with TRBJ2-3; D gene ambiguous. The ends were cut back, 4 bases at V and 1 base at J, with 6 bases in the middle. The CDR3 is 13 residues long. CDR3 DNA: TGTGCCAGCAGTTCGACTGGCACAGATACGCAGTATTTT. Translated: CASSSTGTDTQYF.

The CDR3, as DNA: TGTGCCTGGAGTCCGGGTCTCTATCAGCCCCAGCATTTT. Its translation: CAWSPGLYQPQHF. The rearrangement joins TRBV30 to TRBJ1-5; D remains ambiguous. Germline lookup yields CDR1 GTSNPN and CDR2 SVGIG (reference sequence). V shed 2 bases and J shed 5 bases, with 10 bases lying between them. The CDR3 has 13 amino acids.

The V and J genes are TRBV6-5 and TRBJ2-7, with D perhaps matching TRBD2 (6 bases). Between the trimmed V and J ends, which lost 2 bases and 2 bases, there was a span of 13 bases. There are 15 residues in the CDR3. Germline-derived CDR1 and CDR2 are MNHEY and SVGAGI. CDR3: CASSYGTPTPYEQYF. The CDR3 coding sequence is TGTGCCAGCAGTTACGGGACTCCGACCCCCTACGAGCAGTACTTC.

J is TRBJ2-7 and V is TRBV30; D gene ambiguous. The germline CDR1 and CDR2 sequences are GTSNPN and SVGIG (reference sequence). Trimming stripped 2 bases from V and 3 bases from J, with 5 bases between. This CDR3 comprises 11 residues. CDR3 sequence: CAWSSNYEQYF. For the CDR3, the DNA is TGTGCCTGGAGTTCAAACTACGAGCAGTACTTC.

This clone showed up just once. V is TRBV24-1 and J is TRBJ2-1; TRBD2 might be the D (6 bases). Trimming removed 7 bases from V and 7 bases from J, with 19 bases in between. This CDR3 has 15 residues. Germline V gene lookup returns CDR1 KGHDR and CDR2 SFDVKD. The CDR3 is CATSGGRVDGNEQFF. The DNA for the CDR3 is TGTGCCACCAGCGGGGGTAGGGTAGATGGGAATGAGCAGTTCTTC.

This clone was recorded at least ten times. V and J are TRBV5-3 and TRBJ1-1; 7 nucleotides line up with TRBD1. TRBV5-3 is known as an ORF, though its function is uncertain. V lost 5 bases to trimming and J lost 7 bases; unmatched junction nucleotides: 14. There are 15 residues in the CDR3. CDR3 in DNA: TGTGCCAGAAGGGTTTTGCGGGACAGAGGGTTTGAAGCTTTCTTT. Translation gives CARRVLRDRGFEAFF.